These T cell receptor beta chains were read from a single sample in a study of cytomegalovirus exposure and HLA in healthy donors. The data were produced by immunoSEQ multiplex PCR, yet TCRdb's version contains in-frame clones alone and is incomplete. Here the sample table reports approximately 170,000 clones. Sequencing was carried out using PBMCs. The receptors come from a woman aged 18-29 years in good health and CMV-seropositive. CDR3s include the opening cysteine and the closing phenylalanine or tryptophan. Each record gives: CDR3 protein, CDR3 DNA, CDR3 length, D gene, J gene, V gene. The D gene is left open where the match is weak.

cdr3_aa: CASSVAGSTDTQYF
cdr3_nt: TGTGCCAGCAGCGTGGCAGGGAGCACAGATACGCAGTATTTT
cdr3_length: 14
d_call: -
j_call: TRBJ2-3
v_call: TRBV7-2

cdr3_aa: CASRLGQGYEQYF
cdr3_nt: TGCGCCAGCAGACTAGGACAGGGGTACGAGCAGTACTTC
cdr3_length: 13
d_call: TRBD1
j_call: TRBJ2-7
v_call: TRBV5-1

cdr3_aa: CASSSLSGRGGGGYTF
cdr3_nt: TGTGCCAGCAGTTCCCTGTCGGGGAGGGGGGGAGGTGGCTACACCTTC
cdr3_length: 16
d_call: -
j_call: TRBJ1-2
v_call: TRBV6-6

cdr3_aa: CASSLGLSYYEQYF
cdr3_nt: TGTGCCAGCAGCCTGGGACTCTCCTACTACGAGCAGTACTTC
cdr3_length: 14
d_call: -
j_call: TRBJ2-7
v_call: TRBV7-9

cdr3_aa: CASSDPRDLCTDTQYF
cdr3_nt: TGCGCCAGCAGTGACCCCCGGGACTTGTGCACAGATACGCAGTATTTT
cdr3_length: 16
d_call: -
j_call: TRBJ2-3
v_call: TRBV10-1

cdr3_aa: CASSRQTNTGELFF
cdr3_nt: TGTGCCAGCTCACGTCAGACGAACACCGGGGAGCTGTTTTTT
cdr3_length: 14
d_call: -
j_call: TRBJ2-2
v_call: TRBV18

cdr3_aa: CASSYSSGGSYEQYF
cdr3_nt: TGTGCCAGCAGTTACTCTAGCGGGGGCTCCTACGAGCAGTACTTC
cdr3_length: 15
d_call: TRBD2
j_call: TRBJ2-7
v_call: TRBV6-5

cdr3_aa: CASSLSGIFHEQYF
cdr3_nt: TGTGCCAGCAGCTTGTCGGGGATCTTCCACGAGCAGTACTTC
cdr3_length: 14
d_call: -
j_call: TRBJ2-7
v_call: TRBV11-2

cdr3_aa: CASSPGQGRYNYGYTF
cdr3_nt: TGTGCCAGTAGTCCGGGACAGGGGCGGTATAACTATGGCTACACCTTC
cdr3_length: 16
d_call: TRBD1
j_call: TRBJ1-2
v_call: TRBV19

cdr3_aa: CASSIDHTGTSAIDEQFF
cdr3_nt: TGTGCCAGTAGTATAGACCATACCGGGACTAGCGCTATCGATGAGCAGTTCTTC
cdr3_length: 18
d_call: TRBD2
j_call: TRBJ2-1
v_call: TRBV19

cdr3_aa: CASSEGGADHEQYF
cdr3_nt: TGCGCCAGCAGTGAGGGGGGCGCGGACCACGAGCAGTACTTC
cdr3_length: 14
d_call: -
j_call: TRBJ2-7
v_call: TRBV10-1

cdr3_aa: CASSPGTGGTDTIYF
cdr3_nt: TGTGCCAGCAGCCCAGGGACAGGGGGCACTGACACCATATATTTT
cdr3_length: 15
d_call: TRBD1
j_call: TRBJ1-3
v_call: TRBV7-9

cdr3_aa: CASSRDFQETQYF
cdr3_nt: TGTGCCAGCAGCCGGGACTTCCAAGAGACCCAGTACTTC
cdr3_length: 13
d_call: -
j_call: TRBJ2-5
v_call: TRBV5-4

cdr3_aa: CASSIAGNENGYTF
cdr3_nt: TGTGCCAGTAGTATAGCAGGGAATGAGAATGGCTACACCTTC
cdr3_length: 14
d_call: -
j_call: TRBJ1-2
v_call: TRBV19

cdr3_aa: CASSHRGGGETQYF
cdr3_nt: TGCGCCAGCAGCCACCGAGGGGGCGGGGAGACCCAGTACTTC
cdr3_length: 14
d_call: TRBD1
j_call: TRBJ2-5
v_call: TRBV5-1